Following are 30 T cell receptor beta chains from one sample sequenced in a study of a mutant IDH1 vaccine in newly diagnosed glioma. Their target antigens are unknown. Repertoires were generated with immunoSEQ multiplex PCR, while TCRdb's copy carries only in-frame clones and drops some. This repertoire shows about 48,000 clones, 76% found once; its top ten account for 9.5% to 15%. The time point: week 35, safety follow-up. Vaccinated patients received 300 ug of mutant IDH1 20-mer peptide per dose, with topical imiquimod. The source was PBMCs, collected from a glioma patient whose treatment included an IDH1 peptide vaccine. The receptors derive from a man aged 40-49 years with glioma.

This clone was seen more than once but under ten times. V gene TRBV5-1 combines with J gene TRBJ2-3, with a weak D call TRBD2 (6 bases). This CDR3 spans 15 amino acids. V was pared by 0 bases and J by 1 base, with 9 bases between. Germline assignment: CDR1 SGHRS and CDR2 YFSETQ. Here the CDR3 reads CASSLVASGTDTQYF. The CDR3 DNA follows: TGCGCCAGCAGCTTGGTGGCTAGCGGCACAGATACGCAGTATTTT.

The chain has TRBV20-1 and TRBJ1-3; D unclear. V dropped 5 bases and J dropped 7 bases, with 9 bases sitting between them. Germline V CDR1 and CDR2: DFQATT, SNEGSKA (reference sequence). CDR3 length: 11 residues. CDR3 loop: CSAWRDNTIYF. As DNA, the CDR3 is TGCAGTGCTTGGAGGGATAACACCATATATTTT.

The gene calls are TRBV27 and TRBJ1-1; possibly TRBD1 for D (5 bases). The CDR3 extends over 15 amino acids. Germline CDR1 and CDR2: MNHEY and SMNVEV (reference sequence). Trimming took off 2 bases at V and 4 bases at J, with 14 bases between the two ends. DNA of the CDR3: TGTGCCAGCAGTTTAAGTAGCCGGGGGTTCACTGAAGCTTTCTTT. This encodes CASSLSSRGFTEAFF.

This clone was recorded only once. V usage is TRBV19 and J usage is TRBJ1-1; 9 bases map to TRBD1. CDR3 length equals 14 residues. CDR1 is LNHDA and CDR2 is SQIVND in the germline V gene (reference sequence). V was pared by 5 bases and J by 6 bases, with 7 bases of the junction left unmatched. The CDR3 loop is CASSGTQGAAEAFF. CDR3 sequence (DNA): TGTGCCAGTAGTGGAACACAGGGGGCCGCTGAAGCTTTCTTT. The full variable domain, completed using reference TRBV19 and TRBJ1-1, is DGGITQSPKYLFRKEGQNVTLSCEQNLNHDAMYWYRQDPGQGLRLIYYSQIVNDFQKGDIAEGYSVSREKKESFPLTVTSAQKNPTAFYLCASSGTQGAAEAFFGQGTRLTVV.

Details on this clone: The same CDR3 is also encoded by other DNA sequences in this sample. For the CDR3, the DNA is TGCGCCAGCAGTGAGGGCCTCCAAGAGACCCAGTACTTC. Its protein product is CASSEGLQETQYF. The V call is TRBV10-1, the J call TRBJ2-5; D is unresolved. Germline lookup yields CDR1 WNHNN and CDR2 SYGVQD (reference sequence). This CDR3 contains 13 residues. The V gene lost 2 bases and the J gene lost 1 base, with 5 bases spanning the gap.

The gene calls are TRBV27 and TRBJ2-7, with 7 bases identical to TRBD2. CDR3 length: 14 amino acids. With V trimmed by 7 bases and J by 1 base, 7 bases remained unmatched. CDR1 MNHEY and CDR2 SMNVEV come from the germline V gene (reference sequence). CDR3 nucleotides: TGTGCCAGCATGTCAGAGGGAGGGTCCTACGAGCAGTACTTC. Protein product: CASMSEGGSYEQYF.

The CDR3 coding sequence is TGTGCCAGCAGCGGGACAGTTGGAAACACCATATATTTT. It specifies CASSGTVGNTIYF. The chain joins TRBV9 to TRBJ1-3, with D possibly matching TRBD1 (6 bases). CDR1 SGDLS and CDR2 YYNGEE come from the germline V gene. The CDR3 has 13 residues. The ends were cut back, 3 bases at V and 3 bases at J, with 7 bases in the middle.

This clone showed up just a few times. V is TRBV11-3 and J is TRBJ2-5, with TRBD2 matching 7 bases. The V gene end was trimmed by 2 bases and the J gene end by 3 bases; junction bases not matched to a gene: 6. The length of the CDR3 is 15 residues. Germline V gene lookup returns CDR1 SGHNT and CDR2 YENEEA. CDR3 DNA: TGTGCCAGCAGCTTAAGGCTAGCGGAGAAAGAGACCCAGTACTTC. It specifies CASSLRLAEKETQYF.

The gene calls are TRBV9 and TRBJ1-4; a possible D gene is TRBD1 (5 bases). Germline lookup yields CDR1 SGDLS and CDR2 YYNGEE. The CDR3 loop spans 14 amino acids. The V gene lost 0 bases and the J gene lost 7 bases, with 10 bases spanning the gap. CDR3 coding DNA: TGTGCCAGCAGCGTAGGCAGGGTGGGTGAAAAACTGTTTTTT. As protein: CASSVGRVGEKLFF.

The J gene is TRBJ2-5, the V gene TRBV9; D remains unclear. V lost 4 bases and J 2 bases, leaving 15 bases between the germline ends. CDR3 length: 15 residues. CDR1 is SGDLS and CDR2 is YYNGEE in the germline V gene. CDR3 sequence (DNA): TGTGCCAGCAGCCCCTCCGGAGCGAGACAAGAGACCCAGTACTTC. It encodes CASSPSGARQETQYF. The variable domain in full, completed from reference TRBV9 and TRBJ2-5, reads DSGVTQTPKHLITATGQRVTLRCSPRSGDLSVYWYQQSLDQGLQFLIQYYNGEERAKGNILERFSAQQFPDLHSELNLSSLELGDSALYFCASSPSGARQETQYFGPGTRLLVL.

The chain uses TRBV9 and TRBJ1-1; the D gene is possibly TRBD1 (5 bases). Trimming cost V 3 bases and J 10 bases, with 13 bases left between them. The CDR3 is made up of 12 amino acids. Germline V gene data show CDR1 as SGDLS and CDR2 as YYNGEE. CDR3 amino acids: CASSDERGGAFF. CDR3 sequence (DNA): TGTGCCAGCAGCGACGAGAGGGGAGGAGCTTTCTTT.

This sequence joins TRBV19 and TRBJ1-3, with D possibly being TRBD1 (5 bases). The germline gives CDR1 LNHDA, CDR2 SQIVND (reference sequence). This CDR3 is built from 15 residues. With 5 bases removed from V and 3 bases from J, the gap between germline ends came to 14 bases. The DNA for the CDR3 is TGTGCCAGTAGTCCTACAGGTTTAGGTGGAAACACCATATATTTT. As protein: CASSPTGLGGNTIYF.

This clone was detected only a few times. This sequence joins TRBV6-1 and TRBJ2-5; D unclear. Germline CDR1 is MNHNS and CDR2 is SASEGT. The V gene lost 6 bases and the J gene lost 0 bases, with 8 bases spanning the gap. The CDR3 is made up of 13 amino acids. For the CDR3, the DNA is TGTGCCAGCAGCAGGACGGACCAAGAGACCCAGTACTTC. Its translation: CASSRTDQETQYF.

This clone came up a few times. The rearrangement links TRBV4-3 to TRBJ2-2; 11 nucleotides agree with TRBD2. Germline CDR1 and CDR2: LGHNA and YSLEER. This CDR3 is 16 amino acids long. The junction had 4 bases not matched to a gene; V was cut back by 3 bases and J by 4 bases. The CDR3 sequence: CASSHLGTSGTGELFF. CDR3 DNA sequence: TGCGCCAGCAGCCACCTTGGGACTAGCGGCACCGGGGAGCTGTTTTTT.

This chain joins TRBV28 and TRBJ1-1; D is uncertain. Trimming left V 2 bases short and J 4 bases short, with 11 bases between. The CDR3 sequence is 14 residues long. CDR1 and CDR2 from the germline V gene are MDHEN and SYDVKM. CDR3 coding DNA: TGTGCCAGCAGTTTACGGACCCGAGGCACTGAAGCTTTCTTT. Protein product: CASSLRTRGTEAFF. The variable domain in full, completed from reference TRBV28 and TRBJ1-1, reads DVKVTQSSRYLVKRTGEKVFLECVQDMDHENMFWYRQDPGLGLRLIYFSYDVKMKEKGDIPEGYSVSREKKERFSLILESASTNQTSMYLCASSLRTRGTEAFFGQGTRLTVV.

This clone was picked up a small number of times. The genes are TRBV21-1 and TRBJ2-1. TRBV21-1 is a recognized pseudogene. There are 13 residues in the CDR3. The CDR3 sequence is CASISPFGNEQFF. CDR3 in DNA: TGTGCCAGCATCAGCCCCTTCGGCAATGAGCAGTTCTTC.

The chain uses TRBV11-2 and TRBJ2-3; weak D call: TRBD2 (6 bases). Between the trimmed V and J ends, which lost 5 bases and 4 bases, there was a span of 19 bases. Germline-derived CDR1 and CDR2 are SGHAT and FQNNGV. The CDR3 is 16 amino acids. The CDR3 DNA sequence: TGTGCCAGCAGCGACGCGGGGAGATTGGGGCCAGATACGCAGTATTTT. As protein: CASSDAGRLGPDTQYF.

The J gene is TRBJ2-1, the V gene TRBV7-8, with D uncertain. CDR3 length equals 14 residues. Germline V lookup: CDR1 SGHVS, CDR2 FQNEAQ. CDR3 amino acids: CATQALSSYNEQFF. Written as DNA, the CDR3 is TGTGCTACTCAGGCGTTGAGCTCCTACAATGAGCAGTTCTTC.

The chain couples TRBV13 to TRBJ2-2; 11 bases map to TRBD2. CDR1 and CDR2 from the germline V gene are PRHDT and FYEKMQ (reference sequence). There are 19 residues in the CDR3. Losses at the gene ends were 5 bases for V and 5 bases for J; bases not matched to a gene: 16. CDR3 residues: CASSTRLAGIVVETGELFF. Here the CDR3 DNA reads TGTGCCAGCAGCACCCGACTAGCGGGAATCGTAGTGGAGACCGGGGAGCTGTTTTTT.

The chain employs TRBV11-2 and TRBJ2-7; D perhaps matches TRBD1 (6 bases). The CDR3 is 15 residues long. V gave up 5 bases and J gave up 2 bases, with 16 bases separating them. CDR1 and CDR2 (germline): SGHAT, FQNNGV. The CDR3 DNA follows: TGTGCCAGCAGCCCAGCCCCGGACAGCGCCTACGAGCAGTACTTC. Its protein is CASSPAPDSAYEQYF. The full variable domain, its missing parts supplied by reference TRBV11-2 and TRBJ2-7, is EAGVAQSPRYKIIEKRQSVAFWCNPISGHATLYWYQQILGQGPKLLIQFQNNGVVDDSQLPKDRFSAERLKGVDSTLKIQPAKLEDSAVYLCASSPAPDSAYEQYFGPGTRLTVT.

V gene TRBV7-8 combines with J gene TRBJ2-2; tentative D call: TRBD1 (5 bases). This CDR3 is 16 amino acids long. Trimming shortened V by 2 bases and J by 1 base, and 11 bases separated the two germline ends. Germline V CDR1 and CDR2: SGHVS, FQNEAQ. CDR3 DNA: TGTGCCAGCAGCTTAAGGGGCGGTGAGAACACCGGGGAGCTGTTTTTT. It is translated as CASSLRGGENTGELFF.

This clone was seen a few times. This rearrangement joins TRBV5-1 to TRBJ2-6; the D gene is possibly TRBD1 (6 bases). The CDR3 consists of 18 residues. Trimming cost V 2 bases and J 4 bases, with 19 bases left between them. Germline CDR1 is SGHRS and CDR2 is YFSETQ. CDR3 protein: CASSLVLQGGSGANVLTF. The CDR3 DNA reads as TGCGCCAGCAGCTTAGTTCTACAGGGTGGTTCCGGGGCCAACGTCCTGACTTTC.

This clone was seen a handful of times. The genes are TRBV27 and TRBJ1-5, with a tentative D call TRBD1 (5 bases). Germline V gene data show CDR1 as MNHEY and CDR2 as SMNVEV (reference sequence). V was pared by 5 bases and J by 3 bases, with 11 bases between. The CDR3 totals 14 residues. The CDR3 spells CASSAGGDNQPQHF. The CDR3 coding sequence is TGTGCCAGCAGTGCCGGGGGGGACAATCAGCCCCAGCATTTT.

This rearrangement joins TRBV6-6 to TRBJ2-5; D gene ambiguous. Germline CDR1 MNHNY, CDR2 SVGAGI (reference sequence). The CDR3 length is 14 residues. V lost 0 bases, J lost 4 bases, and 9 bases lay in between. The CDR3: CASSYSRLVETQYF. Here the CDR3 DNA reads TGTGCCAGCAGTTACTCGAGACTCGTAGAGACCCAGTACTTC.

The chain joins TRBV30 to TRBJ1-2, with a possible D match to TRBD1 (6 bases). The CDR3 consists of 15 residues. V was pared by 3 bases and J by 3 bases, with 17 bases between. The germline gives CDR1 GTSNPN, CDR2 SVGIG (reference sequence). In nucleotides, the CDR3 is TGTGCCTGGAGCTCTGGGGGGCGGCAGTACTATGGCTACACCTTC. Residues: CAWSSGGRQYYGYTF.

The V call is TRBV19, the J call TRBJ2-3; tentatively, D is TRBD1 (6 bases). Trimming shortened V by 5 bases and J by 5 bases, and 14 bases separated the two germline ends. CDR1 and CDR2 (germline): LNHDA, SQIVND (reference sequence). The CDR3 totals 14 residues. The CDR3 nucleotides are TGTGCCAGTAGTGATACAGGGACGGGAGATACGCAGTATTTT. As protein: CASSDTGTGDTQYF.

The gene calls are TRBV29-1 and TRBJ2-7; 11 bases agree with TRBD2. The germline CDR1 and CDR2 sequences are SQVTM and ANQGSEA. J lost 3 bases, V lost 6 bases, and 7 bases had no gene match. This CDR3 spans 14 amino acids. The CDR3 sequence is CSVKFGTSGYEQYF. As DNA, the CDR3 is TGCAGCGTAAAATTCGGGACTAGCGGCTACGAGCAGTACTTC.

The rearrangement joins TRBV7-9 to TRBJ1-3; the D is unclear. Germline values: CDR1 SEHNR, CDR2 FQNEAQ (reference sequence). The V and J ends lost 6 bases and 1 base respectively, with 13 bases between them. The CDR3 consists of 15 residues. This CDR3 is CASRNYPGSGNTIYF. In DNA form, the CDR3 reads TGTGCCAGCAGAAATTACCCTGGGTCTGGAAACACCATATATTTT.

The chain links TRBV15 to TRBJ2-7; D possibly corresponds to TRBD2 (6 bases). Germline CDR1 reads LNHNV; CDR2 reads YYDKDF (reference sequence). The CDR3 is 13 amino acids. The germline V and J ends were trimmed by 1 base and 9 bases, with 13 bases remaining between them. CDR3 sequence reads: CATSRGDSGRQYV. The DNA of the CDR3 is TGTGCCACCAGCAGAGGGGACTCGGGACGGCAGTACGTC.

The chain has TRBV30 and TRBJ1-2; TRBD1 agrees at 7 bases. Looked up from germline, CDR1 is GTSNPN and CDR2 is SVGIG (reference sequence). Trimming at V came to 2 bases and at J to 5 bases, leaving 2 bases not matched to a gene. There are 12 residues in the CDR3. In DNA form, the CDR3 reads TGTGCCTGGAGTTCGGGACAGTATGGCTACACCTTC. This encodes CAWSSGQYGYTF.